This TCR beta chain was sequenced during a study of T cell responses to AZD1222 COVID-19 vaccine. Study results and caveats: Sampled repertoires all dated from after the peak T cell response. Vaccination with two AZD1222 doses was followed by a rise in Spike-specific TCR breadth and depth.

Sequenced by immunoSEQ multiplex PCR; TCRdb stores in-frame clones only, minus some. The repertoire consists of over 95,000 clones, with nearly 90% occurring once and the leading ten covering approximately 3%. As for this clone: Its antigen is unidentified.

Germline V gene data show CDR1 as SGHTS and CDR2 as YDEGEE. The ends were cut back, 3 bases at V and 6 bases at J, with 16 bases in the middle. The length of the CDR3 is 15 residues. V and J are TRBV5-8 and TRBJ1-5; maybe TRBD1 (6 bases). Sequencing used peripheral blood, obtained on day 0 of AZD1222 vaccination. The TCR sequence derives from an adult in good health. The CDR3 spells CASSSGQLLRQPQHF. CDR3 DNA: TGTGCCAGCAGCTCCGGACAGCTTCTACGTCAGCCCCAGCATTTT.